Reported below is one TCR beta chain. Its antigen is unidentified. A modified ARM-PCR protocol with three rounds of nested PCR amplified TCRbeta. A single record per CDR3 protein comes from TCRdb applying MiXCR to the multiplex PCR reads. This repertoire shows about 48,000 distinct CDR3 sequences, 64% found once; its top ten account for approximately 30%. This record belongs to a study of tumor and adjacent non-tumor tissue in lung cancer. About the research overall: Each sample yielded millions of productive TCRbeta reads on average. Findings and limits, study-wide: Normal lung showed higher cumulative top 100 clone frequency than tumor.

Trimming pared 2 bases from V and 0 bases from J, leaving 10 bases between. The CDR3 is 15 residues long. CDR1 and CDR2 (germline): SGHRS, YFSETQ. RNA was extracted from bulk tissue without any cell sorting. Distant lung tissue was collected more than 3 cm away from the tumor edge. Between August and November 2014, newly diagnosed, chemotherapy-naive lung cancer patients underwent thoracic surgery in China. The chain has TRBV5-1 and TRBJ2-3; unclear D gene. This clonotype originated in a woman between 70 and 85 years old with non-small cell lung cancer. Sequenced input: distant non-tumor lung tissue. CDR3 sequence: CASSLTNPSTDTQYF. The CDR3 DNA reads as TGCGCCAGCAGCTTAACGAATCCTAGCACAGATACGCAGTATTTT. The whole variable domain, filled in from reference TRBV5-1 and TRBJ2-3, reads KAGVTQTPRYLIKTRGQQVTLSCSPISGHRSVSWYQQTPGQGLQFLFEYFSETQRNKGNFPGRFSGRQFSNSRSEMNVSTLELGDSALYLCASSLTNPSTDTQYFGPGTRLTVL.